Listed below are T cell receptor beta chains from one sample, sequenced in a study of untreated major depressive disorder. Sequencing used immunoSEQ multiplex PCR; TCRdb keeps in-frame clones, though not all of them. Altogether about 21,000 clones are present, roughly 91% being singletons, with the ten largest covering about 0.52%. Source material: CD4+ T cells from PBMCs. The source of these receptors is a woman between 40 and 55 years old in good health. Both conserved end residues are trimmed from each CDR3.

v_gene	j_gene	CDR3aa
TRBV5-6	TRBJ2-4	ASSLVTLLAKNIQY
TRBV29-1	TRBJ1-1	SVSTGANTEAF
TRBV14	TRBJ1-6	ASSQEAGFGNSPLH
TRBV28	TRBJ1-1	ASRETGSHTEAF
TRBV10-3	TRBJ1-6	AIGTGGYNSPLH
TRBV5-4	TRBJ2-4	ASSLDSSAKNIQY
TRBV2	TRBJ2-1	ASSFIRTSGRAGEYNEQF
TRBV5-1	TRBJ2-6	ASSSVVPPGVNHT
TRBV28	TRBJ1-2	AGTAGTGLGYT
TRBV5-1	TRBJ2-2	ASSRPGSNTGELF
TRBV2	TRBJ2-3	ASSENPRATDTQY
TRBV28	TRBJ2-5	ASSPIGRETQY
TRBV5-1	TRBJ1-1	ASSLDGARGVAF
TRBV19	TRBJ1-5	ASSIGAQVYQPQH
TRBV15	TRBJ2-7	ATSRVWGSEQY
TRBV11-2	TRBJ2-2	ASTYSFMVGELF
TRBV28	TRBJ1-2	ASSPSGVEGYT
TRBV10-3	TRBJ2-2	AISESTGGRGTGELF
TRBV19	TRBJ1-5	ASREGQGTSQPQH
TRBV5-1	TRBJ1-2	ASSLTGGANYGYT
TRBV15	TRBJ1-5	ATSANWTVGPEQPQH
TRBV6-5	TRBJ1-6	ASSYSGLRASSPLH
TRBV27	TRBJ1-1	ASSPGTGGLNTEAF
TRBV12-1	TRBJ1-2	ASSFVGPGYT
TRBV6-6	TRBJ2-5	ASRLRTEPPQEPQY
TRBV16	TRBJ1-2	ASSQNSVQGRGDGYT
TRBV18	TRBJ1-4	ASSLIQGRANEKLF
TRBV13	TRBJ2-1	ASSLVGQDKYNEQF
TRBV6-1	TRBJ1-5	ASSEVAGLSNQPQH
TRBV21-1	TRBJ2-2	ASSKVRPPGLAVNTGELF
TRBV28	TRBJ2-7	ASSPPGSSEQY
TRBV5-5	TRBJ2-2	ASSLIPGMGTGELF
TRBV29-1	TRBJ2-7	SVRYRRDNSYEQY
TRBV7-9	TRBJ2-3	ASSPGFWASGSSTDTQY
TRBV10-1	TRBJ2-3	ASSDSSGSRRDTQY
TRBV5-4	TRBJ2-5	ASSLLATKETQY
TRBV5-4	TRBJ2-3	ASSPSGSSDTQY
TRBV18	TRBJ2-2	ASSPQGWTGELF
TRBV5-6	TRBJ1-2	ASSLAQGYGYT
TRBV2	TRBJ1-3	ASTATGTGGLRSGNTIY
TRBV28	TRBJ1-2	ASSLPGSNYGYT
TRBV5-1	TRBJ2-1	ASSQTSGLYNEQF
TRBV6-5	TRBJ1-1	ASAQGEGRVI
TRBV5-4	TRBJ1-2	ASSSMGRDNYGYT
TRBV7-3	TRBJ2-6	ASSLSVSGANVLT
TRBV27	TRBJ2-3	ASRQIRTGGDTQY
TRBV10-3	TRBJ2-3	AISDGRGSTDTQY
TRBV28	TRBJ2-1	ASSRGQGVGEQF
TRBV23-1	TRBJ2-3	ASSHAPLCDGTDTQY
TRBV6-6	TRBJ2-5	ASSWGSETQY
TRBV29-1	TRBJ1-2	SVQDDRDGGYT